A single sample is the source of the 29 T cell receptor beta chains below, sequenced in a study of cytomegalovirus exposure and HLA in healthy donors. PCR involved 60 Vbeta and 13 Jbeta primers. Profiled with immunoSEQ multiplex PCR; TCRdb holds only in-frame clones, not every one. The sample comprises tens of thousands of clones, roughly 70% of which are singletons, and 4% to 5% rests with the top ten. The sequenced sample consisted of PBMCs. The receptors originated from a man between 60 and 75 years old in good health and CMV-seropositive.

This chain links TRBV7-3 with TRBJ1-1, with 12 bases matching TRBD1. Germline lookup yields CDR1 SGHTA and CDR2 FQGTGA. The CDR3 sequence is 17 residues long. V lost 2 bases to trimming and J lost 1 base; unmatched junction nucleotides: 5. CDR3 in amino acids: CASSLSRGQGANTEAFF. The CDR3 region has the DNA TGTGCCAGCAGCTTATCCCGGGGACAGGGGGCGAACACTGAAGCTTTCTTT.

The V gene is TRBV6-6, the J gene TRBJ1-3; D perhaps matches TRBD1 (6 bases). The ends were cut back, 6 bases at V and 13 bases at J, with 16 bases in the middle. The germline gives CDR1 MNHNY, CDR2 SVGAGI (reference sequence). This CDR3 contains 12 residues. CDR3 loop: CASSPMSQGIYF. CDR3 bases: TGTGCCAGCAGCCCCATGAGCCAGGGGATATATTTT.

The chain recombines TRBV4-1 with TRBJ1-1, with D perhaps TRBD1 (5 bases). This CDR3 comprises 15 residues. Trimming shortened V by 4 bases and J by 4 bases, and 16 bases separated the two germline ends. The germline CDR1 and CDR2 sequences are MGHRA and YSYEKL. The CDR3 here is CASSPSGGPSTEAFF. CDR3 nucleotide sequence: TGCGCCAGCAGCCCATCGGGGGGACCGAGCACTGAAGCTTTCTTT.

CDR3 nucleotide sequence: TGTGCCAGCAGCTCCGGTGGGGGGGCCGGTGGCTACACCTTC. Protein sequence: CASSSGGGAGGYTF. V and J are TRBV7-9 and TRBJ1-2; TRBD1 might be the D (6 bases). The CDR3 contains 14 residues. CDR1 is SEHNR, CDR2 FQNEAQ, per germline (reference sequence). V was shortened by 4 bases and J by 7 bases, with 16 bases between the two germline ends.

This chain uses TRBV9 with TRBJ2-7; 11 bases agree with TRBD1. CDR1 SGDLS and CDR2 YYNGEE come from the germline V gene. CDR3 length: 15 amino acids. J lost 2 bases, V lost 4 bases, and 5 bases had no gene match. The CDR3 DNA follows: TGTGCCAGCAGCCTAGGGACAGGGGGAACCTACGAGCAGTACTTC. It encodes CASSLGTGGTYEQYF.

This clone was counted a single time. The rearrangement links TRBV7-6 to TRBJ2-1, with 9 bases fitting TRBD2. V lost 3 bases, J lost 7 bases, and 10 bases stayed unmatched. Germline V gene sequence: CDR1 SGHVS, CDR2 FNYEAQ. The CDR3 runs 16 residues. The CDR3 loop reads CASSFTDKGLANEQFF. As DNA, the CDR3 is TGTGCCAGCAGCTTTACAGATAAAGGACTAGCGAATGAGCAGTTCTTC.

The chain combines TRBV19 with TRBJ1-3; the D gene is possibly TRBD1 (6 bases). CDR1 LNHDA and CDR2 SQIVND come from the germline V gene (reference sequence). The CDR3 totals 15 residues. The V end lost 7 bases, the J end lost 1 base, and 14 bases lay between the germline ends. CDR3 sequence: CASTYGGTSGNTIYF. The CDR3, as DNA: TGTGCCAGTACGTACGGTGGGACATCTGGAAACACCATATATTTT.

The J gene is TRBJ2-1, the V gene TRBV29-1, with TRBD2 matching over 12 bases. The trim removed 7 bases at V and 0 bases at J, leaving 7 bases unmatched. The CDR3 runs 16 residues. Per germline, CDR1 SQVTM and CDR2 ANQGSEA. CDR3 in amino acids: CSDVSTSGSSYNEQFF. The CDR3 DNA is TGCAGCGACGTCTCGACTAGCGGGAGCTCCTACAATGAGCAGTTCTTC.

The CDR3 sequence: CASSDRRGGGETQYF. The DNA of the CDR3 is TGTGCCAGCAGTGACAGACGGGGCGGAGGGGAGACCCAGTACTTC. The chain combines TRBV2 with TRBJ2-5, with D possibly being TRBD2 (6 bases). Germline assignment: CDR1 SNHLY and CDR2 FYNNEI. V was cut by 3 bases and J by 5 bases, with 16 bases left in between. The CDR3 runs 15 residues.

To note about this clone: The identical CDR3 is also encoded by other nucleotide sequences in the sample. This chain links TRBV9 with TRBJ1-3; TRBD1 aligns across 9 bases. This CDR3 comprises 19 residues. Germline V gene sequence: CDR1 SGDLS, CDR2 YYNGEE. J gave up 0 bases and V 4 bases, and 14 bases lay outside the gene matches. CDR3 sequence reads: CASSPRPGTGSGSGNTIYF. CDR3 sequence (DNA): TGTGCCAGCAGCCCACGTCCCGGGACAGGGTCCGGCTCTGGAAACACCATATATTTT.

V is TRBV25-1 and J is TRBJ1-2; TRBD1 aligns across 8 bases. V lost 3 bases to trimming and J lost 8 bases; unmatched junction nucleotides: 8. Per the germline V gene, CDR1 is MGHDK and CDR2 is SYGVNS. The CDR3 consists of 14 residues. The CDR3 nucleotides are TGTGCCAGCAGTGAGGCAGGGGGCGGGTCCGGCTACACCTTC. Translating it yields CASSEAGGGSGYTF.

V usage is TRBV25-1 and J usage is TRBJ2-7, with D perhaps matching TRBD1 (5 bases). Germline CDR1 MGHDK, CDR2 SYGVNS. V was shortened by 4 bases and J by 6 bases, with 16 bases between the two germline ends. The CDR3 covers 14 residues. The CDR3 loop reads CASSAPPLTAEQYF. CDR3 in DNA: TGTGCCAGCAGTGCGCCACCCTTGACAGCCGAGCAGTACTTC.

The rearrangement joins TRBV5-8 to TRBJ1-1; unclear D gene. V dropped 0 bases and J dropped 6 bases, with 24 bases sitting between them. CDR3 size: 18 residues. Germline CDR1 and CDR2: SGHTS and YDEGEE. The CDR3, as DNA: TGTGCCAGCAGCTTGGGAGCATGGGCGGCCCAAAGGGAGCCTGAAGCTTTCTTT. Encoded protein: CASSLGAWAAQREPEAFF.

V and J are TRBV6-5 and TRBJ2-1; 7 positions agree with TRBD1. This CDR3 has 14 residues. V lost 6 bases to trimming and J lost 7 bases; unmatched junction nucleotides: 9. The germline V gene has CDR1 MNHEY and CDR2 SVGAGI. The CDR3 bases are TGTGCCAGCAGCTACGACAGGGCCCCTAATGAGCAGTTCTTC. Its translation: CASSYDRAPNEQFF.

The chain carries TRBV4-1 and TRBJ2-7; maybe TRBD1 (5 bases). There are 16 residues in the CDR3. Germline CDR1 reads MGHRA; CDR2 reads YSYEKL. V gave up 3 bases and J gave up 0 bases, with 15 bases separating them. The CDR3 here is CASSHGMDMSSYEQYF. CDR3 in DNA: TGCGCCAGCAGCCACGGAATGGACATGAGCTCCTACGAGCAGTACTTC.

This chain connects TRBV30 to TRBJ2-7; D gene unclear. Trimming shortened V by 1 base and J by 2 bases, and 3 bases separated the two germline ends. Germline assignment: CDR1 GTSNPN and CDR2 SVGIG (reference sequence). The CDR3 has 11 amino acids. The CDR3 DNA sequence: TGTGCCTGGAGTGCGGCCTACGAGCAGTACTTC. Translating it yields CAWSAAYEQYF.

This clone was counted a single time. The CDR3 DNA reads as TGTGCCAGCAGCCTCACTAACAGACAGGGGGCCGAAGCTTTCTTT. As protein: CASSLTNRQGAEAFF. The chain is built from TRBV5-4 and TRBJ1-1; 10 bases map to TRBD1. The J segment lost 8 bases and the V segment lost 4 bases, leaving 11 bases of the junction unmatched. This CDR3 comprises 15 residues. CDR1 and CDR2 from the germline V gene are SGHNT and YYREEE (reference sequence). Based on the CDR3 plus reference TRBV5-4 and TRBJ1-1, the full variable domain is ETGVTQSPTHLIKTRGQQVTLRCSSQSGHNTVSWYQQALGQGPQFIFQYYREEENGRGNFPPRFSGLQFPNYSSELNVNALELDDSALYLCASSLTNRQGAEAFFGQGTRLTVV.

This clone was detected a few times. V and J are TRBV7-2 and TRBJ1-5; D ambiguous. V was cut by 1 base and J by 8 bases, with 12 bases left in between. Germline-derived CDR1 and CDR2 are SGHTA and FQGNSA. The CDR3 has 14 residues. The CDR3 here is CASSLGQSIEPQHF. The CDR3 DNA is TGTGCCAGCAGCTTAGGTCAGTCGATTGAGCCCCAGCATTTT.

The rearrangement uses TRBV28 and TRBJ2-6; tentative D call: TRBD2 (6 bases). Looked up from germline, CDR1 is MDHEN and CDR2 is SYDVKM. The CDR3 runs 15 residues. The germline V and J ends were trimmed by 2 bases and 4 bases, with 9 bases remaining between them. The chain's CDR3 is CASSLGGYGANVLTF. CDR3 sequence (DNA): TGTGCCAGCAGTTTAGGAGGGTACGGGGCCAACGTCCTGACTTTC.

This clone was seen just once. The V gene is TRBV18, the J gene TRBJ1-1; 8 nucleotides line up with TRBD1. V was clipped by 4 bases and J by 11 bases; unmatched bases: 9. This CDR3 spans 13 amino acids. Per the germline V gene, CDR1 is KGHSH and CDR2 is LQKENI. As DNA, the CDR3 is TGTGCCAGCTCACACGTGGACAGGGAGAGGGCTTTCTTT. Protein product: CASSHVDRERAFF.

The CDR3 loop reads CASSYSSDRHTDTQYF. Written as DNA, the CDR3 is TGTGCCAGCAGTTACTCATCCGACAGGCACACAGATACGCAGTATTTT. This sequence joins TRBV6-6 and TRBJ2-3, with D perhaps matching TRBD1 (6 bases). Germline values: CDR1 MNHNY, CDR2 SVGAGI (reference sequence). The CDR3 spans 16 residues. Trimming stripped 0 bases from V and 2 bases from J, with 12 bases between.

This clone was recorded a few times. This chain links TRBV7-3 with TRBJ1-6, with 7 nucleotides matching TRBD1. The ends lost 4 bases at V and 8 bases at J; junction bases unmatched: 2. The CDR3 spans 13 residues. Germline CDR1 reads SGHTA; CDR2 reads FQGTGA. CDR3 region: CASSSDRDSPLHF. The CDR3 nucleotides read TGTGCCAGCAGCTCCGACAGGGATTCACCCCTCCACTTT.

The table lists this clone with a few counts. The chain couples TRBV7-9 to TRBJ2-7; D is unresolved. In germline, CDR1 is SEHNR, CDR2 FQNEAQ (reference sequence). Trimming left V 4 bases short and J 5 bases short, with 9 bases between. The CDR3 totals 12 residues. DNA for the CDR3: TGTGCCAGCAGCTCGCGCGAGAACGAGCAGTACTTC. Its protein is CASSSRENEQYF.

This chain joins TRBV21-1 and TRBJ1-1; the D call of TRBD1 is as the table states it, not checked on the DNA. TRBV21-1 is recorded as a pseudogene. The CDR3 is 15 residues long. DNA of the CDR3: TGTGCCAGCAGAAAAGACAGGGGGCGCGAAACTGAAGCTTTCTTT. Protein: CASRKDRGRETEAFF.

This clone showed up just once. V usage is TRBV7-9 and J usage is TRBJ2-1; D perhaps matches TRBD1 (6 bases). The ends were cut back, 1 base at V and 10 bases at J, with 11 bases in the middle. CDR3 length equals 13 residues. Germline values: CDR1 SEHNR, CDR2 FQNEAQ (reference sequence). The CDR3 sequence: CASSLVADSEQFF. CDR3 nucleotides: TGTGCCAGCAGCTTAGTTGCGGACAGCGAGCAGTTCTTC.

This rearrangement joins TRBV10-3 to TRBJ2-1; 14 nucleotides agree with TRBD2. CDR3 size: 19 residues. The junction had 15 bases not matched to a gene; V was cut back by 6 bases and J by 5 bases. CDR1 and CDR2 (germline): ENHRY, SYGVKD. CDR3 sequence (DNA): TGTGCCATCAGCAAGACTAGCGGGAGGGCCCGCCGCGGGGACAATGAGCAGTTCTTC. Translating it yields CAISKTSGRARRGDNEQFF.

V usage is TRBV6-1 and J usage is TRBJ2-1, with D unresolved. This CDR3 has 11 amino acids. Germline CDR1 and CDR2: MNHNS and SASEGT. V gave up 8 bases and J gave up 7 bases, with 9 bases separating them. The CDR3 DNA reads TGTGCCAGCCGGGTCCAGAATGAGCAGTTCTTC. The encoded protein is CASRVQNEQFF.

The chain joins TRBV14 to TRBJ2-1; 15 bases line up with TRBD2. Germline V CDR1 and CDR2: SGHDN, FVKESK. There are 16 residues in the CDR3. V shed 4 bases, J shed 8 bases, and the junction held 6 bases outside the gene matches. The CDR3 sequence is CASSPRTSGRAHEQFF. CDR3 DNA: TGTGCCAGCAGCCCGAGGACTAGCGGGAGGGCCCATGAGCAGTTCTTC.

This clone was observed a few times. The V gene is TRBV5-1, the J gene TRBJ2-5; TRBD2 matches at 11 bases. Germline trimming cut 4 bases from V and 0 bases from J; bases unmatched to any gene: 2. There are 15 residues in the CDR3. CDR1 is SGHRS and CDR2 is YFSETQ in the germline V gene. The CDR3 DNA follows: TGCGCCAGCAGCCCGGGACTAGCGGACCAAGAGACCCAGTACTTC. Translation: CASSPGLADQETQYF.